The 27 T cell receptor beta chains reported below all come from one sample, sequenced in a study of cytomegalovirus exposure and HLA in healthy donors. 13 Jbeta primers and 60 Vbeta primers were used for the PCR. Generated by immunoSEQ multiplex PCR, the TCRdb table keeps only in-frame clones and is missing some. The sample has some 130,000 clones, approximately 80% seen once. Input material: PBMCs. These receptors originate from a man aged 25-45 years in good health and CMV-seronegative.

The V gene is TRBV5-8, the J gene TRBJ2-3; D may be TRBD2 (5 bases). V lost 0 bases, J lost 1 base, and 6 bases lay in between. The CDR3 is made up of 14 amino acids. Germline V gives CDR1 SGHTS, CDR2 YDEGEE. The CDR3 region is CASSLERGTDTQYF. The DNA of the CDR3 is TGTGCCAGCAGCTTGGAGAGGGGCACAGATACGCAGTATTTT.

The V gene is TRBV5-4, the J gene TRBJ2-5; D not resolved. CDR3 size: 12 residues. V was shortened by 4 bases and J by 4 bases, with 8 bases between the two germline ends. The germline V gene encodes CDR1 SGHNT and CDR2 YYREEE (reference sequence). CDR3 residues: CASSLVSETQYF. The CDR3 DNA follows: TGTGCCAGCAGCCTAGTATCAGAGACCCAGTACTTC.

The chain uses TRBV19 and TRBJ1-1, with D unresolved. Trimming took 5 bases from V and 1 from J, leaving 5 bases between them. The CDR3 contains 12 residues. Germline assignment: CDR1 LNHDA and CDR2 SQIVND (reference sequence). The CDR3 coding sequence is TGTGCCAGTAGTGGGCAGAACACTGAAGCTTTCTTT. Translating it yields CASSGQNTEAFF.

This clone was counted once. Because the CDR3 is missing its conserved closing phenylalanine or tryptophan, this is likely a read error. The chain is built from TRBV10-3 and TRBJ2-7; D might be TRBD2 (6 bases). Germline CDR1 reads ENHRY; CDR2 reads SYGVKD. The CDR3 is 15 amino acids. The V gene lost 6 bases and the J gene lost 1 base, with 16 bases spanning the gap. The CDR3 DNA sequence: TGTGCCATCAGCCTCCGGGACTCACATTCCTACGAGCAGTACCTC. This codes for CAISLRDSHSYEQYL.

The chain joins TRBV7-2 to TRBJ2-7; 16 bases map to TRBD2. The CDR3 extends over 16 amino acids. In germline, CDR1 is SGHTA, CDR2 FQGNSA. Trimming removed 5 bases from V and 2 bases from J; junction bases left unmatched: 3. In nucleotides, the CDR3 is TGTGCCAGCAGCGGCGGGACTAGCGGGAGGGCCTACGAGCAGTACTTC. It is translated as CASSGGTSGRAYEQYF.

This clone was seen only a few times. The chain employs TRBV5-6 and TRBJ1-1, with no clear D. V shed 1 base and J shed 1 base, with 11 bases lying between them. This CDR3 is 15 amino acids long. In germline, CDR1 is SGHDT, CDR2 YYEEEE. This CDR3 is CASSLPWQENTEAFF. CDR3 coding DNA: TGTGCCAGCAGCTTGCCTTGGCAGGAGAACACTGAAGCTTTCTTT. Combining the CDR3 with reference TRBV5-6 and TRBJ1-1 gives the whole variable domain DAGVTQSPTHLIKTRGQQVTLRCSPKSGHDTVSWYQQALGQGPQFIFQYYEEEERQRGNFPDRFSGHQFPNYSSELNVNALLLGDSALYLCASSLPWQENTEAFFGQGTRLTVV.

About this clone itself: At one end, the junction sequence differs from germline, possibly due to a read error. The V call is TRBV6-5, the J call TRBJ2-7, with a possible D match to TRBD2 (7 bases). The CDR3 has 15 amino acids. CDR1 and CDR2 from the germline V gene are MNHEY and SVGAGI. CDR3 protein: CASRYDGGGSDEQYF. CDR3 coding DNA: TGTGCCAGCAGGTATGATGGGGGGGGCTCCGACGAGCAGTACTTC.

CDR3 DNA sequence: TGCGCCAGCAGTGAGTCTTTTAGCGGAAGGGGAGATACGCAGTATTTT. It yields the protein CASSESFSGRGDTQYF. The V and J genes are TRBV10-1 and TRBJ2-3, with a weak D call TRBD2 (6 bases). CDR3 length: 16 amino acids. The germline V gene encodes CDR1 WNHNN and CDR2 SYGVQD (reference sequence). Trimming stripped 0 bases from V and 5 bases from J, with 15 bases between.

The chain joins TRBV5-6 to TRBJ2-1, with D perhaps matching TRBD2 (5 bases). This CDR3 spans 15 amino acids. V was pared by 4 bases and J by 0 bases, with 11 bases between. CDR1 SGHDT and CDR2 YYEEEE come from the germline V gene. The CDR3 spells CASSERGSSYNEQFF. The CDR3 region has the DNA TGTGCCAGCAGCGAACGGGGAAGCTCCTACAATGAGCAGTTCTTC. The variable domain in full, with the rest retrieved from reference TRBV5-6 and TRBJ2-1, is DAGVTQSPTHLIKTRGQQVTLRCSPKSGHDTVSWYQQALGQGPQFIFQYYEEEERQRGNFPDRFSGHQFPNYSSELNVNALLLGDSALYLCASSERGSSYNEQFFGPGTRLTVL.

This chain joins TRBV2 and TRBJ2-5, with 12 bases identical to TRBD2. Germline lookup yields CDR1 SNHLY and CDR2 FYNNEI. The trim removed 6 bases at V and 1 base at J, leaving 6 bases unmatched. The CDR3 sequence is 16 residues long. The CDR3 nucleotides read TGTGCCAGCAGGGGAAGGACTAGCGGGACCCAAGAGACCCAGTACTTC. Amino acid sequence: CASRGRTSGTQETQYF.

The chain uses TRBV7-2 and TRBJ2-2, with a possible D match to TRBD1 (6 bases). V lost 5 bases and J 5 bases, leaving 12 bases between the germline ends. The CDR3 sequence is 14 residues long. Germline values: CDR1 SGHTA, CDR2 FQGNSA. The CDR3 loop is CASSHGTHTGELFF. The CDR3 bases are TGTGCCAGCAGCCACGGGACACATACCGGGGAGCTGTTTTTT.

With respect to this clone: A read error may account for a junction end that differs from germline. The chain links TRBV7-2 to TRBJ2-1; 12 bases are shared with TRBD2. The CDR3 loop spans 15 amino acids. In germline, CDR1 is SGHTA, CDR2 FQGNSA. CDR3 sequence: CASSLAGGPFNEQFF. CDR3 nucleotide sequence: TGTGCCAGCAGCCTAGCGGGAGGGCCATTTAATGAGCAGTTCTTC.

The table lists this clone with a count of one. V usage is TRBV7-9 and J usage is TRBJ2-5, with 11 bases identical to TRBD2. Germline assignment: CDR1 SEHNR and CDR2 FQNEAQ (reference sequence). V lost 1 base to trimming and J lost 5 bases; unmatched junction nucleotides: 3. The CDR3 is 15 amino acids. The CDR3 spells CASSLELAGVETQYF. CDR3 nucleotide sequence: TGTGCCAGCAGCTTAGAACTAGCGGGAGTTGAGACCCAGTACTTC.

This chain links TRBV7-2 with TRBJ2-4, with a tentative D call TRBD1 (6 bases). V lost 4 bases to trimming and J lost 0 bases, with 16 bases between them. Germline lookup yields CDR1 SGHTA and CDR2 FQGNSA. The CDR3 is made up of 17 amino acids. Here the CDR3 DNA reads TGTGCCAGCAGCTCTACAGGGCTGGGGGTAGCCAAAAACATTCAGTACTTC. Protein product: CASSSTGLGVAKNIQYF. Using reference TRBV7-2 and TRBJ2-4 for the parts outside the CDR3, the full variable domain is GAGVSQSPSNKVTEKGKDVELRCDPISGHTALYWYRQSLGQGLEFLIYFQGNSAPDKSGLPSDRFSAERTGGSVSTLTIQRTQQEDSAVYLCASSSTGLGVAKNIQYFGAGTRLSVL.

The CDR3 coding sequence is TGTGCCAGCTCCTCCGGGCCGGGACAGCCCCAGCATTTT. This gives the protein CASSSGPGQPQHF. The chain is built from TRBV6-1 and TRBJ1-5; D gene unclear. Germline loops: CDR1 MNHNS, CDR2 SASEGT. The CDR3 loop spans 13 amino acids. Trimming took off 8 bases at V and 7 bases at J, with 15 bases between the two ends.

This sequence joins TRBV30 and TRBJ1-5; no firm D call. Germline CDR1 and CDR2: GTSNPN and SVGIG (reference sequence). Trimming removed 4 bases at V and 3 bases at J, with 13 bases between. The CDR3 length is 14 residues. CDR3 bases: TGTGCCTGGAATAAAGGGAGCATCAATCAGCCCCAGCATTTT. This codes for CAWNKGSINQPQHF.

This chain joins TRBV18 and TRBJ2-1; 9 bases align to TRBD2. With V trimmed by 3 bases and J by 8 bases, 8 bases remained unmatched. There are 15 residues in the CDR3. Germline V lookup: CDR1 KGHSH, CDR2 LQKENI. The CDR3 here is CASSPGTSTRDEQFF. DNA of the CDR3: TGTGCCAGCTCACCTGGGACTAGCACCCGGGATGAGCAGTTCTTC.

This chain connects TRBV21-1 to TRBJ2-3; TRBD1, the D gene given by the table, was not confirmed from the DNA. TRBV21-1 is noted as a pseudogene. The CDR3 loop spans 15 amino acids. The chain's CDR3 is CASSKARQGTDTQYF. Here the CDR3 DNA reads TGTGCCAGCAGCAAAGCGCGACAGGGAACAGATACGCAGTATTTT.

This clone was seen only a few times. The chain is built from TRBV28 and TRBJ1-4, with a possible D match to TRBD1 (6 bases). The CDR3 spans 12 residues. The V and J ends lost 5 bases and 7 bases respectively, with 8 bases between them. Germline V gene sequence: CDR1 MDHEN, CDR2 SYDVKM. CDR3 amino acids: CASSTGSEKLFF. CDR3 DNA sequence: TGTGCCAGCAGTACAGGGAGTGAAAAACTGTTTTTT.

The count of this clone is one. The gene calls are TRBV30 and TRBJ1-3; D not resolved. Germline-derived CDR1 and CDR2 are GTSNPN and SVGIG (reference sequence). The CDR3 totals 13 residues. Trimming shortened V by 7 bases and J by 1 base, and 11 bases separated the two germline ends. The CDR3 nucleotides are TGTGCCTACACCCCGGGGTCTGGAAACACCATATATTTT. Translation gives CAYTPGSGNTIYF.

The J gene is TRBJ2-3, the V gene TRBV6-5; a weak D match, TRBD2 (5 bases). CDR3 length: 14 amino acids. CDR1 is MNHEY and CDR2 is SVGAGI in the germline V gene. V dropped 4 bases and J dropped 0 bases, with 8 bases sitting between them. CDR3: CASSFGVSTDTQYF. DNA for the CDR3: TGTGCCAGCAGTTTCGGGGTTAGCACAGATACGCAGTATTTT.

J is TRBJ1-6 and V is TRBV18; TRBD1 matches 9 bases. V was clipped by 3 bases and J by 8 bases; unmatched bases: 8. Looked up from germline, CDR1 is KGHSH and CDR2 is LQKENI. This CDR3 comprises 16 residues. The DNA of the CDR3 is TGTGCCAGCTCACCCCCCGACAGGGGGAGGGATTCACCCCTCCACTTT. It yields the protein CASSPPDRGRDSPLHF.

The chain joins TRBV29-1 to TRBJ2-1; no firm D call. Germline V lookup: CDR1 SQVTM, CDR2 ANQGSEA. Deletions cut 7 bases from V and 4 bases from J, with 17 bases between. The CDR3 spans 14 residues. CDR3 DNA: TGCAGCGCTGGAGCGTTGAAGGTTTACAATGAGCAGTTCTTC. Translating it yields CSAGALKVYNEQFF.

The chain uses TRBV10-3 and TRBJ1-1; D uncertain. CDR1 is ENHRY and CDR2 is SYGVKD in the germline V gene. V dropped 5 bases and J dropped 1 base, with 5 bases sitting between them. The CDR3 runs to 12 residues. The CDR3 bases are TGTGCCATCAGTTCCCGGAACACTGAAGCTTTCTTT. Translated: CAISSRNTEAFF.

The J gene is TRBJ2-7, the V gene TRBV2; 7 bases are a match to TRBD1. V dropped 8 bases and J dropped 0; count of bases not matched to a gene: 7. The CDR3 loop spans 14 amino acids. Germline V gene data show CDR1 as SNHLY and CDR2 as FYNNEI. The CDR3 DNA reads TGTGCCAGCGATCTTGACAGGGCCTCCTACGAGCAGTACTTC. Translating it yields CASDLDRASYEQYF.

This clone is termed medium-sized. V gene TRBV28 combines with J gene TRBJ1-1; D ambiguous. The germline CDR1 and CDR2 sequences are MDHEN and SYDVKM. Trimming took off 10 bases at V and 0 bases at J, with 6 bases between the two ends. The CDR3 contains 11 residues. The CDR3 spells CATSLNTEAFF. Here the CDR3 DNA reads TGTGCCACGTCCTTGAACACTGAAGCTTTCTTT.

This clone was seen only a few times. This chain uses TRBV28 with TRBJ2-7; no definite D call. V was trimmed by 6 bases and J by 2 bases, leaving 5 bases between them. This CDR3 contains 11 residues. Germline-derived CDR1 and CDR2 are MDHEN and SYDVKM. DNA for the CDR3: TGTGCCAGCAGGGTAGCCTACGAGCAGTACTTC. Protein: CASRVAYEQYF.